This T cell receptor (beta chain) emerged from a study of regulatory T cells in long-lasting Graves disease (dated by TCRdb to about 2021). Regarding the study in general: In the newly diagnosed Graves' disease group, patients had been taking antithyroid drugs for less than 3 months. TCR sequencing covered roughly 13 persistent and about 20 newly diagnosed Graves' disease patients, 33 samples in total. The study was conducted in China and was registered as a clinical trial. Patients with persistent Graves' disease were compared with patients with newly diagnosed Graves' disease using TCR sequencing and RNA sequencing of peripheral blood.

Study-wide conclusions, independent of this receptor: Lower TCR Shannon entropy and fewer highly expanded clones were observed in persistent Graves' disease patients than in newly diagnosed patients, which suggested clonal expansion. Sequencing and analysis were restricted to the TCR beta chain. Persistent disease showed preferential use of TRBV28, TRBJ1-2 and TRBJ2-5, whereas newly diagnosed disease favored TRBV20-1 and TRBJ2-1. Only peripheral blood was studied, because thyroid tissue, the primary lesion, was inaccessible. As a limitation, the authors acknowledged that the small sample size may reduce accuracy. More public clonotypes were shared among persistent patients (around 2,600) than among newly diagnosed patients (under 1,000).

This sample's time point label indicates: newly diagnosed GD, antithyroid drugs for less than 3 months. For both TCR sequencing and RNA sequencing, RNA was extracted from PBMCs using TRIzol. The diagnosis of Graves' disease was made according to American Thyroid Association guidelines. The patients came from an endocrinology department in Xi'an, China. From each patient, around 9 milliliters of peripheral blood was collected into an EDTA anticoagulant tube. Ficoll Paque Plus density gradient separation was used to isolate PBMCs, and no further T cell sorting was done. An Agilent 2100 Bioanalyzer and agarose gel were used to assess RNA quality, and a NanoDrop 2000 was used to measure RNA concentration. Libraries were constructed by multiplex PCR. The run used an Illumina HiSeq 4000. To build TCR beta libraries, CDR3 regions were amplified by Arm-PCR using iRepertoire HTBI primers. Before sequencing, the PCR products underwent gel purification. The authors' analysis ran thus. A total of roughly 67 TRBV and 14 TRBJ segments were identified across samples and were used for gene usage analysis of CDR3 amino acid clonotypes. COPE and FqMerger were used to merge the filtered high-quality paired reads into contigs. BLAST was used to align contigs to IMGT TRBV, TRBD and TRBJ reference genes, with CDR3 defined following IMGT. Clonotypes above 0.1% frequency were classified as highly expanded clones. Repertoire diversity was measured by Shannon entropy, and V-J evenness by the Gini coefficient. A clonotype found in more than one individual was treated as public. TCRdb passed the public sequencing reads through fastp at Q25 and MiXCR, retaining productive beta sequences. Each CDR3 protein appears once, grouped with its most common genes and DNA. It is TCRdb's table, rather than the study itself, that gives the V and J calls and clone size. For this sample the table gives approximately 310,000 distinct CDR3 sequences, of which 18% were detected only once. About two fifths of the sample is held by the ten biggest clonotypes.

The CDR3 sequence holds 13 residues, the cysteine and phenylalanine included. Only the CDR3 DNA is retained, 39 bases long and in frame from the first base. As encoded in the germline V gene, CDR1 is MNHEY while CDR2 is SVGEGT. Between the V and J ends, shortened by 5 bases and 10 bases respectively, the junction contains 15 bases. The table lists this clonotype with many counts. Its antigen target is currently unknown. Base qualities were left out, and no much larger clone turns up one base away. This TCR was sampled from a female donor with Graves disease. This material consisted of peripheral blood mononuclear cells (PBMCs), taken at new diagnosis, from a patient treated with antithyroid drugs. Recombination joined TRBV6-2 or TRBV6-3 with TRBJ2-1, with an unclear D gene assignment. The DNA sequence reads TGTGCCAGCAGTGATGGCCTCGACGGAGAGCAGTTCTTC. This sequence encodes CASSDGLDGEQFF.